This T cell receptor (beta chain) was captured by sequencing in a study of T-cell memory formation after mild COVID-19. Findings and limits, study-wide: The finding that pre-infection memory included some responding clones suggested that cross-reactive memory joined. Mostly located in CM and EM were contracting CD4+ clones, with contracting CD8+ clones located in EMRA.

One entry per CDR3 protein results from TCRdb running MiXCR on the 5' RACE reads. The top ten clones hold less than 4% of a sample with 150,000 to 200,000 distinct CDR3 sequences, 11% of them seen once. V lost 0 bases and J lost 9, with 16 bases in between. Germline V gene data show CDR1 as SGHRS and CDR2 as YFSETQ. There are 15 residues in the CDR3. At least ten counts were recorded for this clonotype. Its antigen is not known. This chain connects TRBV5-1 to TRBJ2-1; the D is unclear. The sequence came from a man in his late teens or twenties who had mild COVID-19 (a few samples of this study predate the infection). Cell type and time point are not known. The specimen sequenced was PBMCs or a T cell subset sorted from them (not recorded which). CDR3 coding DNA: TGCGCCAGCAGCTTGGTTTCACAGTCGGGCACTGAGCAGTTCTTC. It translates to CASSLVSQSGTEQFF.